This note documents a single TCR beta chain sequence. Its antigen remains unknown. The V and J ends lost 5 bases and 0 bases respectively, with 10 bases between them. Per germline, CDR1 LGHNA and CDR2 YSLEER. CDR3 length: 14 residues. TRB rearrangements spanning V, D and J were amplified using mixed TRB-A/B primers. TCRdb passed the multiplex PCR reads through MiXCR, listing each CDR3 protein once. Among 6,000 to 8,000 distinct CDR3 sequences, under 25% were seen once, and the ten largest hold approximately 2.7%. Amplification of TCR beta used genomic DNA extracted from peripheral blood. This record comes from a study of T cell repertoires in aging, cancer and after chemotherapy. Study-wide results and caveats: Rebound thymic output was suggested by rising median generation probability during chemotherapy in each cancer cohort. Untreated cancer patients had significantly lower blood TCR diversity than age-matched healthy donors.

The gene calls are TRBV4-3 and TRBJ1-1; the D gene is possibly TRBD1 (5 bases). The specimen was blood. This receptor was taken from a human donor with a blood cancer. For the CDR3, the DNA is TGCGCCAGCAGCAAGGGGCAGCTGAACACTGAAGCTTTCTTT. Its protein product is CASSKGQLNTEAFF.